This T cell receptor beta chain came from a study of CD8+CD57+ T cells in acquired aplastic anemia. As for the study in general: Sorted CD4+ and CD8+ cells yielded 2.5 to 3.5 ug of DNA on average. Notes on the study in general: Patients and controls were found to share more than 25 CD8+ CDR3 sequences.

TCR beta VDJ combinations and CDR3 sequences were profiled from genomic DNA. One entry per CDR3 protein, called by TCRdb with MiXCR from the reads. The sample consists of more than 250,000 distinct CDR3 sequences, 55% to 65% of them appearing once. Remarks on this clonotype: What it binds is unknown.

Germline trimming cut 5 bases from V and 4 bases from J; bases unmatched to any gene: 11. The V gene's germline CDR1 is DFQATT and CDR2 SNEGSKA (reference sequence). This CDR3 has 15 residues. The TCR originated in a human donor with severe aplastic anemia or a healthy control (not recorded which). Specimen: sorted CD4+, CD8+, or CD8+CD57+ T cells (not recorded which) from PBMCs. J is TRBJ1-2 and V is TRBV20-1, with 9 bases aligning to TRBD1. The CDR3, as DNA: TGCAGTGCTCCAGAGATTGGGACAGGGACCTATGGCTACACCTTC. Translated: CSAPEIGTGTYGYTF.